The T cell receptor beta chain described here comes from a study of cytomegalovirus exposure and HLA in healthy donors. Study in general: Earlier findings included roughly 120 million unique TCR beta sequences obtained from 150 million to 200 million T cells.

Per germline, CDR1 SGHRS and CDR2 YFSETQ. This CDR3 comprises 14 residues. The junction had 7 bases not matched to a gene; V was cut back by 4 bases and J by 6 bases. About this clone itself: No antigen is known for it.

The PCR used 60 Vbeta and 13 Jbeta primers. Original processing notes: Later reanalysis found roughly 80 million unique TCR beta chains, some 10 million of them shared. Only in-frame clones appear in the TCRdb table, and some are missing; sequencing was by immunoSEQ multiplex PCR. That table supplies the V and J calls and clone size; D and trimming were determined from the DNA. This table has 100,000 to 150,000 clones, about 80% appearing once. General study findings and limits: One later analysis reportedly identified an Asian-associated ancestry cluster that showed fewer N-insertions than the roughly 700-donor mean.

The donors were healthy bone marrow donors. This chain uses TRBV5-1 with TRBJ2-5, with TRBD1 matching over 9 bases. This clonotype originated in a woman in her forties or fifties in good health and CMV-seronegative. Sequencing was performed on PBMCs. The CDR3 sequence: CASSDDRGEKTQYF. The CDR3, as DNA: TGCGCCAGCAGCGATGACAGGGGGGAGAAGACCCAGTACTTC.